These 2 T cell receptor beta chains were all obtained from the same sample, sequenced in a study of tumor-infiltrating lymphocytes in primary liver carcinoma. From about 19-30 mg of unsorted bulk tissue, DNA and RNA were co-extracted together. Starting from approximately 470 ng of total RNA, TCR beta cDNA was produced with a primer in the constant region. Sequencing libraries for TCR beta derived from three nested multiplex PCR rounds that used slightly modified ARM-PCR. With TRBV1-TRBV30 forward primers and a C-beta reverse primer, the first two PCR rounds were run for about 10 cycles each. TCRdb recomputed calls from the multiplex PCR reads with MiXCR, one row per CDR3 protein. The table includes about 70,000 distinct CDR3 sequences, roughly 69% detected once. The specimen was liver tumor tissue from sampling region 4. The subset: tumor region T4, right-lateral pole. The source is a middle-aged man with primary liver carcinoma and hepatitis B virus infection.

With respect to this clonotype: Because it lacks the conserved phenylalanine or tryptophan at the end, this CDR3 is likely a read error. The DNA is left out, because the CDR3 cannot be placed on it with certainty; the CDR3 is given as TCRdb lists it. The rearrangement links TRBV29-1 to TRBJ2-3; no DNA check was done on the table's D call, TRBD1. A total of 14 residues make up the CDR3, ends included. The V gene's germline CDR1 is SQVTM and CDR2 ANQGSEA. The CDR3 region is CSVLTGSGTDTHYS.

To note about this clonotype: Mismatch with germline at one junction end may stem from a read error. The rearrangement joins TRBV4-1 to TRBJ2-2, with a tentative D call TRBD1 (6 bases). CDR3 size: 16 residues. Germline lookup yields CDR1 MGHRA and CDR2 YSYEKL. CDR3 DNA sequence: TGCGCCAGCAGCCAAGATAGGGGGATAGGTATCGGGGAGCTCTTTTTT. It is translated as CASSQDRGIGIGELFF.